The next 5 T cell receptor beta chains were all read from a single sample in a study of T cell repertoires in cytomegalovirus infection. Each CDR3 protein gets one entry after TCRdb re-called the reads with MiXCR. Of a few hundred thousand distinct CDR3 sequences listed, around 27% are singletons. Sequenced material: PBMCs. These receptors came from a human donor in good health (CMV status not recorded). Some clones in this sample may be carry-over from other donors' samples.

The table lists this clonotype with a few counts. The chain carries TRBV7-2 and TRBJ2-1; 10 positions agree with TRBD2. Germline values: CDR1 SGHTA, CDR2 FQGNSA. The V gene end was trimmed by 5 bases and the J gene end by 2 bases; junction bases not matched to a gene: 6. The length of the CDR3 is 16 residues. The CDR3: CASSTLAGVPYNEQFF. CDR3 in DNA: TGTGCCAGCAGCACCCTAGCGGGAGTTCCCTACAATGAGCAGTTCTTC.

On this clonotype: Here the CDR3 omits its conserved ending phenylalanine or tryptophan, so a read error is the likely source. The limits of the CDR3 on the DNA are not certain, so only TCRdb's listed CDR3 is given. The chain carries TRBV5-3 and TRBJ1-1; the D call in the table, TRBD1, was not verified against the DNA. Being an ORF, TRBV5-3 has a function that is uncertain. The CDR3 region is 13 residues in length, termini included. CDR3 amino acids: CASSLTGGGPTIL.

This clonotype was seen at least ten times. The V and J genes are TRBV7-2 and TRBJ2-7, with D perhaps TRBD2 (6 bases). This CDR3 region has 16 residues. The V gene's germline CDR1 is SGHTA and CDR2 FQGNSA. V was clipped by 1 base and J by 0 bases, with 13 bases between them. Here the CDR3 reads CASSLVGGEASYEQYF. In DNA form, the CDR3 reads TGTGCCAGCAGCTTAGTCGGCGGGGAAGCCTCCTACGAGCAGTACTTC.

The genes are TRBV23-1 and TRBJ2-1; the D gene could be TRBD1 or TRBD2 (5 bases each). TRBV23-1 is classed as an ORF, of uncertain function. V lost 3 bases to trimming and J lost 5 bases, with 26 bases between them. This CDR3 is 19 amino acids long. The CDR3 region has the DNA TGCGCCAGCAGTCAGTCTCGGGGCGGGCCACAAAACCACAACAATGAGCAGTTCTTC. It codes for CASSQSRGGPQNHNNEQFF.

The rearrangement uses TRBV20-1 and TRBJ2-7, with D maybe TRBD2 (5 bases). V was clipped by 0 bases and J by 6 bases, with 18 bases between them. In germline, CDR1 is DFQATT, CDR2 SNEGSKA (reference sequence). The CDR3 length is 15 residues. The CDR3, as DNA: TGCAGTGCTAGAGATCAGAAAAGGCTAGCAGTCGAGCAGTACTTC. Encoded protein: CSARDQKRLAVEQYF.